This TCR beta chain was obtained from a study of metastatic and nonmetastatic thyroid tumors. Overall study context: For malignant and benign thyroid patients, tumor or nodule tissue and blood were the sources whose repertoires were compared.

Ahead of thyroid surgery, no patient had received treatment of any kind. This clone was counted at least ten times. Its cognate antigen is unknown. Original methodology: Clinicopathological groups differed in CDR3, with these differences serving to build a distant-metastasis classifier for papillary thyroid cancer. TCRdb re-clonotyped the PCR reads through MiXCR. None of the V and J calls come from the authors' own analysis; TCRdb made them. There are about 90,000 clones in the sample; 7.5% to 9% occur only once, and roughly 9% lies in the top ten. The length of the CDR3 is 13 residues. The V gene lost 4 bases and the J gene lost 4 bases, with 10 bases spanning the gap. Germline CDR1 and CDR2: SGHNT and YENEEA. Overall study results and limits: For both blood and tumor, malignant thyroid tumors reportedly showed significantly higher TCR beta diversity than benign nodules did.

This clonotype was sampled from a female donor with papillary thyroid cancer or a benign thyroid nodule (not recorded which). Some clones in this sample may be carry-over from other donors' samples. The chain joins TRBV11-3 to TRBJ1-1; weak D call: TRBD1 (5 bases). The sequenced sample consisted of blood. CDR3 coding DNA: TGTGCCAGCAGCTCGGGGGTCGGCACTGAAGCTTTCTTT. It yields the protein CASSSGVGTEAFF.